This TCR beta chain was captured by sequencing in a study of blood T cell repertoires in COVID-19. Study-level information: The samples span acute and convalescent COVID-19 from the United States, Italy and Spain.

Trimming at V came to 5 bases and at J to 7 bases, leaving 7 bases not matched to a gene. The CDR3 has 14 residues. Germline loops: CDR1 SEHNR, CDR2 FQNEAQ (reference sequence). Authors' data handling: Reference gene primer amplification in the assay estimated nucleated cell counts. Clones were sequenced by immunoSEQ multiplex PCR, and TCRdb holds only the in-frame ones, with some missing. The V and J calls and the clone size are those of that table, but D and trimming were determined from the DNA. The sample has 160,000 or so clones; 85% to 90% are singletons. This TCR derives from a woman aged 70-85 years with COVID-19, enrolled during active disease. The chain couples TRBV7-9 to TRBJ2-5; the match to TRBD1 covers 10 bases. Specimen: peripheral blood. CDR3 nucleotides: TGTGCCAGCAGCACATCCGGGACAGGGGCGACCCAGTACTTC. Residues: CASSTSGTGATQYF.